Listed below are T cell receptor beta chains from one sample, sequenced in a study of cytomegalovirus exposure and HLA in healthy donors. TCRdb keeps only in-frame clones here, not all; method: immunoSEQ multiplex PCR. The sample gives 95,000 to 150,000 clones, approximately 80% of which show up once; roughly 2.4% is in the top ten. Sequences were obtained from PBMCs. The receptors derive from a woman aged 40 to 49 in good health and CMV-seronegative. The CDR3 runs from the conserved cysteine through the conserved F or W. A D gene is named only where the DNA matches it firmly. Size is omitted from some rows. Given values are once, few, many or a class for expanded clones.

>TRBJ2-7|TRBD1|.|TRBV27
CASSLGTGISYEQYF
TGTGCCAGCAGTTTAGGGACAGGGATCTCCTACGAGCAGTACTTC
>TRBJ2-3|.|.|TRBV7-3
CASSLEGGGTQYF
TGTGCCAGCAGCTTAGAAGGGGGGGGTACGCAGTATTTT
>TRBJ2-3|TRBD2|once|TRBV11-3
CASSLAGGVDTQYF
TGTGCCAGCAGCTTGGCGGGAGGGGTAGATACGCAGTATTTT
>TRBJ2-2|TRBD2|few|TRBV19
CASRSLAGGTGELFF
TGTGCCAGTAGAAGCCTAGCGGGAGGTACCGGGGAGCTGTTTTTT
>TRBJ2-3|.|.|TRBV6-6
CASCQPSGADTQYF
TGTGCCAGCTGCCAACCCTCTGGGGCGGATACGCAGTATTTT
>TRBJ2-6|TRBD1|few|TRBV28
CASSYTGAGANVLTF
TGTGCCAGCAGTTATACAGGGGCTGGGGCCAACGTCCTGACTTTC
>TRBJ1-2|.|.|TRBV27
CASSPSPGLTGGYTF
TGTGCCAGCAGCCCGTCCCCCGGACTGACCGGGGGCTACACCTTC
>TRBJ2-7|TRBD2|.|TRBV5-1
CASSLGAMGGAYEQYF
TGCGCCAGCAGCTTGGGGGCGATGGGGGGGGCCTACGAGCAGTACTTC
>TRBJ2-1|.|few|TRBV6-1
CASSGKPGLGEQFF
TGTGCCAGCAGTGGCAAGCCGGGACTGGGTGAGCAGTTCTTC
>TRBJ2-1|TRBD2|.|TRBV5-8
CASSLRLAAHNEQFF
TGTGCCAGCAGCTTGCGACTAGCGGCACACAATGAGCAGTTCTTC
>TRBJ1-5|TRBD1|few|TRBV6-5
CASRRQGNQPQHF
TGTGCCAGCAGAAGACAGGGGAATCAGCCCCAGCATTTT
>TRBJ2-7|TRBD1|once|TRBV19
CATRPQGAPRHEQYF
TGTGCCACCCGACCGCAGGGGGCCCCGCGACACGAGCAGTACTTC
>TRBJ2-1|TRBD2|.|TRBV18
CASSPRGNSGNEQFF
TGTGCCAGCTCACCGCGGGGGAACTCGGGGAATGAGCAGTTCTTC
>TRBJ1-3|.|.|TRBV19
CASSPGLSSGNTIYF
TGTGCCAGTAGCCCAGGACTGAGCTCTGGAAACACCATATATTTT
>TRBJ1-1|.|few|TRBV6-1
CASSRQNTEAFF
TGTGCCAGCAGTCGACAGAACACTGAAGCTTTCTTT
>TRBJ2-2|TRBD1|many|TRBV6-1
CASSEATGGTGELFF
TGTGCCAGCAGTGAAGCGACAGGGGGCACCGGGGAGCTGTTTTTT
>TRBJ1-5|.|once|TRBV12-5
CASAPRTQGLGQPQHF
TGTGCTAGTGCCCCCCGTACGCAGGGTTTAGGTCAGCCCCAGCATTTT
>TRBJ1-3|.|.|TRBV28
CASHSNSGNTIYF
TGTGCCAGCCACAGTAACTCTGGAAACACCATATATTTT
>TRBJ2-7|.|.|TRBV5-1
CASSLAGSSYEQYF
TGCGCCAGCAGCTTGGCCGGTAGCTCCTACGAGCAGTACTTC
>TRBJ2-5|.|.|TRBV7-9
CASSLMAGQETQYF
TGTGCCAGCAGCTTAATGGCTGGCCAAGAGACCCAGTACTTC
>TRBJ2-7|TRBD1|few|TRBV5-1
CASSFPDRGASYEQYF
TGCGCCAGCAGCTTCCCCGACAGGGGGGCCTCCTACGAGCAGTACTTC
>TRBJ1-2|TRBD1|.|TRBV2
CASMDPLRQGMGGYTF
TGTGCCAGCATGGACCCTCTTAGACAGGGAATGGGAGGCTACACCTTC
>TRBJ2-7|TRBD2|.|TRBV18
CASSPGLAGTYEQYF
TGTGCCAGCTCACCCGGACTAGCGGGTACCTACGAGCAGTACTTC
>TRBJ2-2|TRBD2|once|TRBV7-6
CASSLPGRREGDTGELFF
TGTGCCAGCAGCTTGCCGGGGAGGCGGGAGGGCGACACCGGGGAGCTGTTTTTT
>TRBJ2-2|TRBD1|.|TRBV19
CASKVGQGNRLTGELFF
TGTGCCAGTAAAGTGGGACAGGGGAATCGACTCACCGGGGAGCTGTTTTTT
>TRBJ2-3|TRBD2|.|TRBV5-1
CASSLGLAGDDTQYF
TGCGCCAGCAGCTTAGGACTAGCGGGAGACGATACGCAGTATTTT
>TRBJ2-7|.|.|TRBV7-9
CASSLTAYEQYF
TGTGCCAGCAGCTTAACTGCCTACGAGCAGTACTTC
>TRBJ2-3|TRBD2|.|TRBV9
CASTRLARSTDTQYF
TGTGCCAGCACCAGACTAGCGCGTAGCACAGATACGCAGTATTTT
>TRBJ1-1|TRBD1|once|TRBV27
CASSLFRQGTAFF
TGTGCCAGCAGTTTATTTAGACAGGGGACTGCTTTCTTT
>TRBJ2-7|.|few|TRBV25-1
CASSGPTYEQYF
TGTGCCAGCAGTGGGCCAACCTACGAGCAGTACTTC
>TRBJ2-6|.|.|TRBV15
CATSGRGRTDFSGANVLTF
TGTGCCACCAGCGGTAGAGGTCGGACAGACTTTTCTGGGGCCAACGTCCTGACTTTC
>TRBJ1-2|.|.|TRBV4-1
CASSPVSGNYGYTF
TGCGCCAGCAGCCCCGTCTCGGGAAACTATGGCTACACCTTC
>TRBJ1-1|TRBD1|.|TRBV10-2
CASSRPRGMNTEAFF
TGCGCCAGCAGTCGCCCCAGGGGGATGAACACTGAAGCTTTCTTT
>TRBJ1-2|TRBD1|.|TRBV18
CASSSLPGTGGHGYTF
TGTGCCAGCTCATCCCTTCCCGGGACAGGGGGTCATGGCTACACCTTC
>TRBJ2-7|TRBD1|.|TRBV6-5
CASSQTGVYEQYF
TGTGCCAGCAGCCAGACAGGGGTCTACGAGCAGTACTTC
>TRBJ2-7|TRBD1|.|TRBV11-3
CASSLTGKGEQYF
TGTGCCAGCAGCTTGACAGGGAAGGGCGAGCAGTACTTC
>TRBJ1-5|.|once|TRBV4-1
CASSLKTEEELYSNQPQHF
TGCGCCAGCAGCCTAAAGACAGAAGAAGAATTATATAGCAATCAGCCCCAGCATTTT
>TRBJ1-4|.|.|TRBV11-2
CASSLAAGQKLFF
TGTGCCAGCAGCTTAGCTGCGGGGCAAAAACTGTTTTTT
>TRBJ1-6|TRBD1|.|TRBV7-8
CASSLDGPGQNNSPLHF
TGTGCCAGCAGCTTAGATGGTCCGGGACAGAATAATTCACCCCTCCACTTT
>TRBJ2-7|.|few|TRBV10-1
CASSERGNEQYF
TGCGCCAGCAGTGAGAGGGGAAACGAGCAGTACTTC
>TRBJ2-1|.|.|TRBV7-9
CASRLDPDYEQFF
TGTGCCAGCAGACTTGACCCGGACTATGAGCAGTTCTTC
>TRBJ1-5|TRBD1|.|TRBV18
CASSPTGGAGQPQHF
TGTGCCAGCTCACCGACAGGGGGCGCCGGTCAGCCCCAGCATTTT
>TRBJ1-3|TRBD1|.|TRBV30
CACPSRGHSGNTIYF
TGTGCCTGCCCCTCCAGGGGGCACTCTGGAAACACCATATATTTT
>TRBJ2-7|.|.|TRBV6-1
CASEGPSSYEQYF
TGTGCCAGCGAGGGTCCCAGCTCCTACGAGCAGTACTTC
>TRBJ2-7|.|.|TRBV6-5
CASSYEASYEQYF
TGTGCCAGCAGTTACGAGGCCTCCTACGAGCAGTACTTC
>TRBJ2-7|TRBD1|.|TRBV6-1
CASSLGQGEQYF
TGTGCCAGCAGTTTAGGACAGGGCGAGCAGTACTTC
>TRBJ1-1|TRBD1|.|TRBV19
CASKTGTVNTEAFF
TGTGCCAGTAAAACCGGGACAGTTAACACTGAAGCTTTCTTT
>TRBJ1-1|.|.|TRBV28
CASSLSGETAFF
TGTGCCAGCAGTTTATCGGGGGAGACGGCTTTCTTT
>TRBJ1-1|.|.|TRBV28
CASSQVIRSTEAFF
TGTGCCAGCAGCCAAGTAATTAGAAGCACTGAAGCTTTCTTT
>TRBJ2-3|.|few|TRBV15
CATSGGGSPTDTQYF
TGTGCCACCAGCGGAGGAGGCTCTCCCACAGATACGCAGTATTTT
>TRBJ1-5|.|.|TRBV19
CASRKGRDQPQHF
TGTGCCAGTAGAAAGGGGAGGGATCAGCCCCAGCATTTT
>TRBJ1-2|TRBD1|once|TRBV6-1
CASSDRGRDYGYTF
TGTGCCAGCAGTGACAGGGGGCGAGACTATGGCTACACCTTC
>TRBJ1-1|.|few|TRBV12-5
CASGLRRRTEPMNTEAFF
TGTGCTAGTGGTTTGAGGAGGCGGACCGAACCAATGAACACTGAAGCTTTCTTT
>TRBJ1-1|TRBD1|.|TRBV5-1
CASRLDRSGYMNTEAFF
TGCGCCAGCAGGTTGGACAGGTCGGGTTACATGAACACTGAAGCTTTCTTT
>TRBJ2-5|.|.|TRBV7-3
CASLRGGETQYF
TGTGCCAGCTTACGAGGAGGGGAGACCCAGTACTTC
>TRBJ2-6|.|.|TRBV27
CASTQQISGANVLTF
TGTGCCAGCACACAACAGATCTCTGGGGCCAACGTCCTGACTTTC
>TRBJ1-2|TRBD1|.|TRBV28
CASRLGQGALGYTF
TGTGCCAGCAGGTTGGGACAGGGGGCTTTGGGCTACACCTTC
>TRBJ2-1|.|.|TRBV10-3
CAISESKKGYEQFF
TGTGCCATCAGTGAGTCGAAGAAGGGGTATGAGCAGTTCTTC
>TRBJ1-1|.|.|TRBV13
CASSLANTEAFF
TGTGCCAGCAGCTTGGCGAACACTGAAGCTTTCTTT